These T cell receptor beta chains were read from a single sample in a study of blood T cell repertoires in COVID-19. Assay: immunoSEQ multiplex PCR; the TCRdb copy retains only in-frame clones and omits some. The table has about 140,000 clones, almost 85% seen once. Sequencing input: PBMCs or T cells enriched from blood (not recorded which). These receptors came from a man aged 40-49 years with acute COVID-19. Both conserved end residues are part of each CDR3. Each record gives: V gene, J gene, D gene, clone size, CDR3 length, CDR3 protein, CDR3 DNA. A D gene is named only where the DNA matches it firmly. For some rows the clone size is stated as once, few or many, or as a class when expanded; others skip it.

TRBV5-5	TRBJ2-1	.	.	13	CASSLPSSNEQFF	TGTGCCAGCAGCTTGCCCAGTTCGAATGAGCAGTTCTTC
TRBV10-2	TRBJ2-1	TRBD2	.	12	CASRAGDNEQFF	TGCGCCAGCAGGGCGGGGGACAATGAGCAGTTCTTC
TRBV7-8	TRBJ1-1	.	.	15	CASSLVLGLMGEAFF	TGTGCCAGCAGCTTAGTGCTGGGCCTTATGGGTGAAGCTTTCTTT
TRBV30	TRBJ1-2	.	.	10	CAVRWAGDTF	TGTGCCGTTAGGTGGGCAGGGGACACCTTC
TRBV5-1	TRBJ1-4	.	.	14	CASSLAGHNEKLFF	TGCGCCAGCAGCTTGGCAGGGCATAATGAAAAACTGTTTTTT
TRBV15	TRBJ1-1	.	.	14	CATSSGGTNTEAFF	TGTGCCACCAGCAGTGGGGGGACGAACACTGAAGCTTTCTTT
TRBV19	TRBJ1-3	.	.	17	CASSIVGTGTTGNTIYF	TGTGCCAGTAGTATTGTCGGCACAGGTACAACCGGAAACACCATATATTTT
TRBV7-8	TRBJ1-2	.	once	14	CASSRRDGYYGYTF	TGTGCCAGCAGCAGGAGGGACGGATACTATGGCTACACCTTC
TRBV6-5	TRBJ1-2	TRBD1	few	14	CASGRGTGEYGYTF	TGTGCCAGCGGGCGGGGGACAGGGGAATATGGCTACACCTTC
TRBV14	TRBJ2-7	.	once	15	CASSHEMTEPYEQYF	TGTGCCAGCAGCCATGAAATGACAGAGCCCTACGAGCAGTACTTC
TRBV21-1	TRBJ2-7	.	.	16	CASSDQTTGSIYEQYF	TGTGCCAGCAGCGACCAGACGACAGGGTCAATCTACGAGCAGTACTTC
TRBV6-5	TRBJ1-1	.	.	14	CASSYSPGITEAFF	TGTGCCAGCAGTTACTCACCAGGGATAACTGAAGCTTTCTTT
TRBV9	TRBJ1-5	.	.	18	CASSVEGPTEFSNQPQHF	TGTGCCAGCAGCGTAGAAGGTCCAACGGAGTTTAGCAATCAGCCCCAGCATTTT
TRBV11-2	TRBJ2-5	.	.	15	CASSPSWATGETQYF	TGTGCCAGCAGCCCAAGCTGGGCTACCGGAGAGACCCAGTACTTC